This T cell receptor (beta chain) was sequenced for a study of cytomegalovirus exposure and HLA in healthy donors. Study findings and constraints: Investigators reported 150 to 200 TCR beta chains as tied to cytomegalovirus. For most TCR beta V segments, an earlier analysis put the productive rate at about 90% or about 30% of the time.

This CDR3 has 15 amino acids. Trimming took 8 bases from V and 0 from J, leaving 14 bases between them. Germline V CDR1 and CDR2: SGHTA, FQGTGA. The PCR used 60 Vbeta and 13 Jbeta primers. TCRdb's table, derived via immunoSEQ multiplex PCR, lists solely in-frame clones and lacks some. This specimen shows about 140,000 clones; the ten leading clones hold less than 3.5%. Comments on this clone: Its antigen is currently unknown.

The V and J genes are TRBV7-3 and TRBJ2-1; possibly TRBD2 for D (5 bases). The source material was PBMCs. The receptor was isolated from a man aged 40-49 years in good health and CMV-seronegative. The CDR3 DNA reads TGTGCCAGCTCGACGGGGATAAGCTCCTACAATGAGCAGTTCTTC. Translation: CASSTGISSYNEQFF.